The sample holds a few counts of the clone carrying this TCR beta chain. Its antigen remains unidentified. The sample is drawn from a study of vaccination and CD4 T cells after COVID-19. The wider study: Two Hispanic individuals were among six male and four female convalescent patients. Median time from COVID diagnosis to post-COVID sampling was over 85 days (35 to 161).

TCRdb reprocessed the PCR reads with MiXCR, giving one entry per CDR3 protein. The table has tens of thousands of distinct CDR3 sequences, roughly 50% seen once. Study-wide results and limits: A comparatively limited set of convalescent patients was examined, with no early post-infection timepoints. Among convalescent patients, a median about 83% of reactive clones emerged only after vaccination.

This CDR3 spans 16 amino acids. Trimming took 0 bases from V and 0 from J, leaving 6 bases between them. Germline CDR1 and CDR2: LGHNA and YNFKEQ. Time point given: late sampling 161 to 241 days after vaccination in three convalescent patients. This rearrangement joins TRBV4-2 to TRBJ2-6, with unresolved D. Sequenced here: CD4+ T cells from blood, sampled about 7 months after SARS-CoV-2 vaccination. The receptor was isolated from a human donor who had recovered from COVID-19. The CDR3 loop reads CASSQENDSGANVLTF. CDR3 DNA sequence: TGTGCCAGCAGCCAAGAGAACGACTCTGGGGCCAACGTCCTGACTTTC.